This paragraph reports one T cell receptor (beta chain). Its specificity is unknown. V shed 3 bases, J shed 4 bases, and the junction held 8 bases outside the gene matches. The CDR3 loop spans 18 amino acids. Per the germline V gene, CDR1 is LGHNA and CDR2 is YSLEER. Though probably carrying unrecorded immune exposures, donors were nominally healthy at sampling. The entry originates in a study of cytomegalovirus exposure and HLA in healthy donors. The study, taken as a whole, reports: 150 or so TCR beta chains were listed as cytomegalovirus-associated. Researchers left out some V segments, among them TRBV6-2 and TRBV6-3, as indistinguishable. Association of a missense DCLRE1C variant with TCR beta V- and J-gene trimming was reported in a later analysis.

With 60 Vbeta and 13 Jbeta primers, the PCR was carried out. The assay was immunoSEQ multiplex PCR, and TCRdb's table has in-frame clones only and misses some. The sample lists some 130,000 clones, under 90% occurring once. The V gene is TRBV4-3, the J gene TRBJ2-2; 13 bases line up with TRBD2. Sequencing was performed on PBMCs. The TCR comes from a woman between 35 and 50 years old in good health and CMV-seronegative. Here the CDR3 reads CASSQLLAGGSFTGELFF. In nucleotides, the CDR3 is TGCGCCAGCAGCCAGTTACTAGCGGGGGGGTCGTTCACCGGGGAGCTGTTTTTT.